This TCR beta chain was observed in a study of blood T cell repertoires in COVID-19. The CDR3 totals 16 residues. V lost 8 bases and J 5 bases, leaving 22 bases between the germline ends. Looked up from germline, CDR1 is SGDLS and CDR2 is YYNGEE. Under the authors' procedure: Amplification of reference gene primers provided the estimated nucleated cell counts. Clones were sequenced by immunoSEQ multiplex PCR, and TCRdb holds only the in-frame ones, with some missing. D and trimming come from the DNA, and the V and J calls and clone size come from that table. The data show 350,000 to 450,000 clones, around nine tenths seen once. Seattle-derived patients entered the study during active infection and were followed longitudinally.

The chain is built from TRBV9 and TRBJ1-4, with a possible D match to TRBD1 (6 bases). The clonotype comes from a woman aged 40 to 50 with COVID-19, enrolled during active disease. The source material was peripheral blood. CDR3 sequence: CARNTRGGVTNEKLFF. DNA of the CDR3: TGTGCCAGAAACACCCGAGGGGGGGTCACCAATGAAAAACTGTTTTTT. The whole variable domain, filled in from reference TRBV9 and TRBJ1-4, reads DSGVTQTPKHLITATGQRVTLRCSPRSGDLSVYWYQQSLDQGLQFLIQYYNGEERAKGNILERFSAQQFPDLHSELNLSSLELGDSALYFCARNTRGGVTNEKLFFGSGTQLSVL.